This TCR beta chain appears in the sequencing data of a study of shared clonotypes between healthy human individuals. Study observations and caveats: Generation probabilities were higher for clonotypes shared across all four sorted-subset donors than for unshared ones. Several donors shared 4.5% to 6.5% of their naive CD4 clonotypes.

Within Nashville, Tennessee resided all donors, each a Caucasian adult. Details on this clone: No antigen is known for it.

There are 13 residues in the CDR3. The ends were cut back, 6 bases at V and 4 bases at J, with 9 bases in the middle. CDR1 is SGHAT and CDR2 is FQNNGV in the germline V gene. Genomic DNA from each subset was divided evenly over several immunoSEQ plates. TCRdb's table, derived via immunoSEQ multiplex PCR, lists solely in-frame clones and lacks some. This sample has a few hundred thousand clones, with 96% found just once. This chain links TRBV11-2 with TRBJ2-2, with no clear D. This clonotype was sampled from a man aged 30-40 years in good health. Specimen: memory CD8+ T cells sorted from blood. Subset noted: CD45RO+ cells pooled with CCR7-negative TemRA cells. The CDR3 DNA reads TGTGCCAGCAGGGTAGCCGGCACCGGGGAGCTGTTTTTT. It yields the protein CASRVAGTGELFF. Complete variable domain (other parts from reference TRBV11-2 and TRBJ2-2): EAGVAQSPRYKIIEKRQSVAFWCNPISGHATLYWYQQILGQGPKLLIQFQNNGVVDDSQLPKDRFSAERLKGVDSTLKIQPAKLEDSAVYLCASRVAGTGELFFGEGSRLTVL.